A single sample is the source of the 32 T cell receptor beta chains below, sequenced in a study of identical twins. TCRdb fed the 5' RACE reads into MiXCR, producing one record per CDR3 protein. The table has around 230,000 distinct CDR3 sequences, 6.5% seen once. These data were also reused for a study on T cells expressing NK-cell markers.

Material for sequencing was CD8+ T cells sorted from blood. Receptor source: a woman between 18 and 29 years old in good health.

This clonotype was recorded many times. J is TRBJ2-1 and V is TRBV4-3, with D perhaps matching TRBD2 (5 bases). This CDR3 spans 13 amino acids. V lost 4 bases to trimming and J lost 9 bases, with 13 bases between them. Germline CDR1 and CDR2: LGHNA and YSLEER. The DNA of the CDR3 is TGCGCCAGCAGCCCCCTGGGGAGCCCTGAGCAGTTCTTC. It specifies CASSPLGSPEQFF.

This clonotype has more than one count but fewer than ten. This chain connects TRBV20-1 to TRBJ2-1; weak D call: TRBD1 (6 bases). The V end lost 5 bases, the J end lost 7 bases, and 9 bases lay between the germline ends. This CDR3 comprises 11 residues. Looked up from germline, CDR1 is DFQATT and CDR2 is SNEGSKA (reference sequence). CDR3 bases: TGCAGTGCTGAGCAGGGGAATGAGCAGTTCTTC. It codes for CSAEQGNEQFF.

The genes are TRBV5-5 and TRBJ2-3; 8 bases align to TRBD2. The CDR3 is made up of 13 amino acids. V was pared by 8 bases and J by 7 bases, with 9 bases of the junction left unmatched. Germline loops: CDR1 SGHKS, CDR2 YYEKEE (reference sequence). The CDR3 loop reads CARSRGGRHTQYF. The CDR3 nucleotides are TGTGCCAGGAGCCGGGGGGGCCGCCATACGCAGTATTTT.

This clonotype turned up a few times. The chain links TRBV2 to TRBJ1-1; the D is unclear. V lost 7 bases and J 6 bases, leaving 21 bases between the germline ends. This CDR3 is built from 15 residues. From germline, CDR1 is SNHLY and CDR2 FYNNEI. The CDR3 spells CASNQYKLVSAEAFF. The CDR3 DNA is TGTGCCAGCAATCAATATAAACTAGTGTCGGCTGAAGCTTTCTTT.

This clonotype was detected a few times. CDR3 in amino acids: CSVDSGREARYNEQFF. The DNA for the CDR3 is TGCAGCGTTGATAGTGGACGGGAGGCGAGGTACAATGAGCAGTTCTTC. The chain joins TRBV29-1 to TRBJ2-1; 7 bases align to TRBD2. The J segment lost 4 bases and the V segment lost 3 bases, leaving 12 bases of the junction unmatched. The CDR3 runs to 16 residues. Germline CDR1 and CDR2: SQVTM and ANQGSEA.

This clonotype was counted at least ten times. This chain links TRBV12-3 or TRBV12-4 with TRBJ1-1, with D possibly being TRBD1 (5 bases). The CDR3 totals 14 residues. V lost 6 bases and J lost 4, with 15 bases in between. CDR3 amino acids: CASSPQGRGTEAFF. The CDR3 bases are TGTGCCAGCAGCCCGCAGGGTCGGGGCACTGAAGCTTTCTTT.

Ten or more counts support this clonotype. CDR3 bases: TGCGCCAGCAGCTTGAGGCAGGCGGTAACCTACGAGCAGTACTTC. Translated, it gives CASSLRQAVTYEQYF. This chain uses TRBV5-1 with TRBJ2-7; D is unclear. V was cut by 1 base and J by 2 bases, with 13 bases left in between. CDR1 and CDR2 (germline): SGHRS, YFSETQ. The CDR3 extends over 15 amino acids.

This clonotype came up a few times. The chain employs TRBV20-1 and TRBJ1-1; TRBD1 might be the D (6 bases). V lost 2 bases, J lost 5 bases, and 15 bases lay in between. Germline CDR1 and CDR2: DFQATT and SNEGSKA (reference sequence). The CDR3 length is 14 residues. Written as DNA, the CDR3 is TGCAGTGCTAGATTTAGGGGACACGTAACTGAAGCTTTCTTT. It yields the protein CSARFRGHVTEAFF.

The table lists this clonotype with a few counts. The rearrangement links TRBV20-1 to TRBJ2-7, with a possible D match to TRBD1 (5 bases). CDR3 length equals 12 residues. Trimming removed 5 bases from V and 3 bases from J, with 11 bases in between. Germline V gene data show CDR1 as DFQATT and CDR2 as SNEGSKA (reference sequence). CDR3 sequence: CSAGGAHYEQYF. The CDR3 nucleotides read TGCAGTGCTGGTGGGGCTCACTACGAGCAGTACTTC.

V and J are TRBV25-1 and TRBJ2-5, with a possible D match to TRBD1 (6 bases). V was clipped by 9 bases and J by 8 bases, with 13 bases between them. The germline V gene encodes CDR1 MGHDK and CDR2 SYGVNS. This CDR3 comprises 11 residues. CDR3 sequence: CASTPGDTQYF. DNA of the CDR3: TGTGCCAGTACTCCAGGGGACACCCAGTACTTC.

The V call is TRBV2, the J call TRBJ2-7; 8 nucleotides align to TRBD1. CDR1 and CDR2 from the germline V gene are SNHLY and FYNNEI. The CDR3 consists of 15 residues. With V trimmed by 2 bases and J by 3 bases, 6 bases remained unmatched. The CDR3 here is CASSERTGTNYEQYF. CDR3 DNA sequence: TGTGCCAGCAGTGAAAGGACAGGGACCAACTACGAGCAGTACTTC.

This clonotype was counted at least ten times. This chain joins TRBV7-2 and TRBJ2-7, with 10 bases that match TRBD2. V lost 5 bases to trimming and J lost 1 base; unmatched junction nucleotides: 5. The CDR3 is 15 amino acids. The germline V gene encodes CDR1 SGHTA and CDR2 FQGNSA. The CDR3 nucleotides read TGTGCCAGCAGCGATGGGACTAGCGTTTCCTACGAGCAGTACTTC. This translates into CASSDGTSVSYEQYF. Variable domain in full (rest from reference TRBV7-2 and TRBJ2-7): GAGVSQSPSNKVTEKGKDVELRCDPISGHTALYWYRQSLGQGLEFLIYFQGNSAPDKSGLPSDRFSAERTGGSVSTLTIQRTQQEDSAVYLCASSDGTSVSYEQYFGPGTRLTVT.

This clonotype has only a few counts. The V gene is TRBV3-1, the J gene TRBJ2-7; the D gene is possibly TRBD1 (6 bases). The V end was cut by 2 bases, the J end by 4 bases, with 12 bases between. Per the germline V gene, CDR1 is LGHDT and CDR2 is YNNKEL (reference sequence). The CDR3 length is 14 residues. The chain's CDR3 is CASSQTGYSYEQYF. For the CDR3, the DNA is TGTGCCAGCAGCCAAACAGGGTATTCATACGAGCAGTACTTC.

Many counts were recorded for this clonotype. This rearrangement joins TRBV10-2 to TRBJ1-2, with D tentatively TRBD1 (5 bases). Trimming removed 8 bases at V and 5 bases at J, with 12 bases between. CDR3 length equals 12 residues. The germline V gene has CDR1 WSHSY and CDR2 SAAADI. DNA for the CDR3: TGCGCCAGCGCCGGGGGAGAATATGGCTACACCTTC. Its translation: CASAGGEYGYTF.

This clonotype was seen at least ten times. The V and J genes are TRBV20-1 and TRBJ2-7; the match to TRBD1 covers 8 bases. This CDR3 has 14 residues. V gave up 6 bases and J gave up 3 bases; unmatched junction bases: 10. CDR1 is DFQATT, CDR2 SNEGSKA, per germline (reference sequence). The CDR3 DNA follows: TGCAGTGCCTCGGACAGGGAAAATCTCTACGAGCAGTACTTC. It translates to CSASDRENLYEQYF.

This clonotype was seen only a few times. The V and J genes are TRBV10-3 and TRBJ2-5; 10 positions agree with TRBD2. Germline V gene lookup returns CDR1 ENHRY and CDR2 SYGVKD. This CDR3 region has 14 residues. Unmatched junction bases numbered 10, after V lost 10 bases and J lost 5 bases. The CDR3 region is CATGASGREETQYF. The CDR3 nucleotides are TGTGCCACCGGGGCTAGCGGGAGAGAGGAGACCCAGTACTTC.

This clonotype was observed a few times. The chain is built from TRBV29-1 and TRBJ2-1; a weak D match, TRBD2 (5 bases). The CDR3 runs 13 residues. The germline CDR1 and CDR2 sequences are SQVTM and ANQGSEA. With 6 bases removed from V and 8 bases from J, the gap between germline ends came to 17 bases. Written as DNA, the CDR3 is TGCAGCGTGTACTCCGGGGTTAGGCATGAGCAGTTCTTC. Translating it yields CSVYSGVRHEQFF.

This chain links TRBV20-1 with TRBJ2-7; D perhaps matches TRBD1 (6 bases). The CDR3 has 10 residues. Per germline, CDR1 DFQATT and CDR2 SNEGSKA (reference sequence). The V gene lost 6 bases and the J gene lost 8 bases, with 11 bases spanning the gap. CDR3 DNA sequence: TGCAGTGCAATGCAGGGGCAGCAGTACTTC. Translated: CSAMQGQQYF.

The chain joins TRBV14 to TRBJ2-3, with D unclear. Per the germline V gene, CDR1 is SGHDN and CDR2 is FVKESK. This CDR3 has 14 residues. V was shortened by 1 base and J by 2 bases, with 7 bases between the two germline ends. The CDR3 bases are TGTGCCAGCAGCCAAGTTGGGAACACAGATACGCAGTATTTT. The encoded protein is CASSQVGNTDTQYF.

This clonotype came up many times. V and J are TRBV20-1 and TRBJ2-1; D not certain. V lost 0 bases to trimming and J lost 6 bases, with 15 bases between them. The CDR3 totals 15 residues. Per the germline V gene, CDR1 is DFQATT and CDR2 is SNEGSKA (reference sequence). Here the CDR3 reads CSARDLSIRSNEQFF. The DNA of the CDR3 is TGCAGTGCTAGAGATTTGTCTATCCGGAGCAATGAGCAGTTCTTC.

This clonotype occurred many times. The chain is built from TRBV7-8 and TRBJ2-3, with a tentative D call TRBD2 (5 bases). Trimming left V 5 bases short and J 6 bases short, with 12 bases between. CDR3 length: 13 amino acids. Germline assignment: CDR1 SGHVS and CDR2 FQNEAQ. The CDR3 loop reads CASSPSRRDTQYF. The CDR3 DNA reads TGTGCCAGCAGCCCGTCCCGGAGGGATACGCAGTATTTT.

This clonotype was seen ten or more times. The rearrangement uses TRBV15 and TRBJ1-1, with no clear D. Germline values: CDR1 LNHNV, CDR2 YYDKDF (reference sequence). The CDR3 spans 14 residues. With 4 bases removed from V and 3 bases from J, the gap between germline ends came to 12 bases. The CDR3 reads CATSMRLRDTEAFF. CDR3 in DNA: TGTGCCACCAGCATGCGCCTAAGAGACACTGAAGCTTTCTTT.

CDR3 DNA: TGTGCCACCAGCAGAGATCCCGCGTTGCAAACTAATGAAAAACTGTTTTTT. Translating it yields CATSRDPALQTNEKLFF. This rearrangement joins TRBV15 to TRBJ1-4; D remains unclear. Germline V gene lookup returns CDR1 LNHNV and CDR2 YYDKDF (reference sequence). This CDR3 contains 17 residues. The V and J ends lost 0 bases and 1 base respectively, with 12 bases between them. The full variable domain, completed using reference TRBV15 and TRBJ1-4, is DAMVIQNPRYQVTQFGKPVTLSCSQTLNHNVMYWYQQKSSQAPKLLFHYYDKDFNNEADTPDNFQSRRPNTSFCFLDIRSPGLGDTAMYLCATSRDPALQTNEKLFFGSGTQLSVL.

This clonotype was detected a few times. The rearrangement joins TRBV4-1 to TRBJ2-1; D gene unclear. The V gene's germline CDR1 is MGHRA and CDR2 YSYEKL. Trimming stripped 1 base from V and 8 bases from J, with 6 bases between. The CDR3 runs 12 residues. This CDR3 reads CASSQGVDEQFF. The CDR3 region has the DNA TGCGCCAGCAGCCAAGGTGTGGATGAGCAGTTCTTC.

This clonotype was seen a handful of times. The chain uses TRBV11-2 and TRBJ1-2; a possible D gene is TRBD1 (5 bases). V was clipped by 1 base and J by 5 bases, with 14 bases between them. This CDR3 spans 15 amino acids. CDR1 is SGHAT, CDR2 FQNNGV, per germline. CDR3 amino acids: CASSLATAALYGYTF. The CDR3, as DNA: TGTGCCAGCAGCTTAGCGACAGCCGCCCTATATGGCTACACCTTC.

The sample holds a few counts of this clonotype. The chain carries TRBV27 and TRBJ2-3; D remains ambiguous. The CDR3 sequence is 14 residues long. Per the germline V gene, CDR1 is MNHEY and CDR2 is SMNVEV (reference sequence). V shed 5 bases and J shed 4 bases, with 13 bases lying between them. Here the CDR3 reads CASSPRIGADTQYF. In nucleotides, the CDR3 is TGTGCCAGCAGTCCCCGGATTGGCGCAGATACGCAGTATTTT.

This clonotype has a count of ten or more. The CDR3: CASSLRLAVSTDTQYF. CDR3 in DNA: TGTGCCAGCAGCCTGCGACTAGCGGTTAGCACAGATACGCAGTATTTT. The rearrangement links TRBV9 to TRBJ2-3; TRBD2 matches 9 bases. The CDR3 contains 16 residues. Germline values: CDR1 SGDLS, CDR2 YYNGEE. V shed 4 bases and J 0 bases; nucleotides not matched to a gene: 6.

The V gene is TRBV20-1, the J gene TRBJ1-1, with D maybe TRBD1 (5 bases). V lost 8 bases, J lost 6 bases, and 13 bases lay in between. The CDR3 is 11 residues long. The V gene's germline CDR1 is DFQATT and CDR2 SNEGSKA (reference sequence). The CDR3 DNA is TGCAGTCCCCAGGGAGGGGCTGAAGCTTTCTTT. The encoded protein is CSPQGGAEAFF.

In its sample, this clonotype was seen many times. The V call is TRBV5-1, the J call TRBJ2-2, with 8 bases fitting TRBD2. V dropped 3 bases and J dropped 5; count of bases not matched to a gene: 6. The CDR3 consists of 15 residues. CDR1 is SGHRS, CDR2 YFSETQ, per germline. CDR3 nucleotides: TGCGCCAGCAGCTCTTACCAGCGGGAGACCGGGGAGCTGTTTTTT. Translating it yields CASSSYQRETGELFF.

This clonotype was seen only a few times. The gene calls are TRBV7-8 and TRBJ2-7; weak D call: TRBD2 (6 bases). CDR3 length: 13 residues. CDR1 is SGHVS and CDR2 is FQNEAQ in the germline V gene. V shed 1 base and J shed 4 bases, with 8 bases lying between them. The CDR3 sequence: CASSLGTKYEQYF. The CDR3 DNA reads as TGTGCCAGCAGCTTAGGGACTAAATACGAGCAGTACTTC. Variable domain in full (rest from reference TRBV7-8 and TRBJ2-7): GAGVSQSPRYKVAKRGQDVALRCDPISGHVSLFWYQQALGQGPEFLTYFQNEAQLDKSGLPSDRFFAERPEGSVSTLKIQRTQQEDSAVYLCASSLGTKYEQYFGPGTRLTVT.

CDR3 in DNA: TGTGCCAGCAGTTTATCGTTTCTTCAGCCCCAGCATTTT. As protein: CASSLSFLQPQHF. The rearrangement links TRBV27 to TRBJ1-5; D gene ambiguous. The CDR3 sequence is 13 residues long. Germline loops: CDR1 MNHEY, CDR2 SMNVEV (reference sequence). V was shortened by 0 bases and J by 6 bases, with 6 bases between the two germline ends.

This clonotype has just a few counts. The chain couples TRBV7-8 to TRBJ1-2; TRBD1 is a possible D gene (5 bases). CDR1 SGHVS and CDR2 FQNEAQ come from the germline V gene. Trimming left V 2 bases short and J 5 bases short, with 18 bases between. The CDR3 spans 16 residues. The CDR3 DNA reads TGTGCCAGCAGCTTATTGAGGGGTACGGGATATTATGGCTACACCTTC. It codes for CASSLLRGTGYYGYTF.